This T cell receptor beta chain was sequenced for a study of T-cell reconstitution after alpha-beta-depleted transplantation in children. The TCRbeta library incorporated unique molecular identifiers. TCRdb analysed the PCR reads with MiXCR anew, one entry per CDR3 protein. This table has 420,000 or so distinct CDR3 sequences, approximately 11% appearing once. V shed 2 bases and J shed 8 bases, with 15 bases lying between them. The CDR3 sequence is 14 residues long. Germline V lookup: CDR1 KGHSH, CDR2 LQKENI. The source material was PBMCs from the stem cell graft donor, sampled from the stem cell graft. The V call is TRBV18, the J call TRBJ1-2, with D perhaps TRBD1 (6 bases). This clonotype was sampled from a human donor who donated a stem cell graft to a child with acute myeloid leukemia. The CDR3 DNA reads as TGTGCCAGCTCACCAACCGGGGGGCAACGGGGCTACACCTTC. It yields the protein CASSPTGGQRGYTF.